This T cell receptor (beta chain) appears in the sequencing data of a study of cytomegalovirus exposure and HLA in healthy donors. Whole-study results and caveats: The availability of immune exposure information extended only to CMV serostatus. The productive fraction for most TCR beta V segments was about 87% or about 30% in an earlier analysis.

Concerning this clone: Its antigen remains unknown.

The length of the CDR3 is 13 residues. Trimming removed 5 bases at V and 4 bases at J, with 11 bases between. The germline gives CDR1 SGHTA, CDR2 FQGTGA. PCR employed 60 Vbeta and 13 Jbeta primers. Authors' data handling: In a later analysis, the count reached 80 million or so unique TCR beta chains, with roughly 9.9 million shared. The table came from immunoSEQ multiplex PCR; TCRdb's copy has only in-frame clones and leaves some out. That table is the source of V, J and clone size, and D and trimming were worked out from the DNA. This table holds roughly 110,000 clones, around three quarters found once.

The chain has TRBV7-3 and TRBJ1-2; D unresolved. This clonotype was obtained from a boy aged 5-17 years in good health and CMV-seronegative. The sequenced sample was PBMCs. The CDR3 bases are TGTGCCAGCAGCCAGAGACCGGGCTATGGCTACACCTTC. Translation: CASSQRPGYGYTF.